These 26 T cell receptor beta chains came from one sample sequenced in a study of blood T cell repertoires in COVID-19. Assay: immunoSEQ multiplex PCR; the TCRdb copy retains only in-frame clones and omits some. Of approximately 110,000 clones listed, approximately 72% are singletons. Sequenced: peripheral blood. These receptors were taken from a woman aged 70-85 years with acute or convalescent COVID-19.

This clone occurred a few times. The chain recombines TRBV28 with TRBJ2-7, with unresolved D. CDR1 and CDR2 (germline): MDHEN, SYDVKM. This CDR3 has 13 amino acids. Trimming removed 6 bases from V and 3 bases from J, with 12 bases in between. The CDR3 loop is CASSHTPHYEQYF. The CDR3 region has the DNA TGTGCCAGCAGCCACACCCCTCACTACGAGCAGTACTTC.

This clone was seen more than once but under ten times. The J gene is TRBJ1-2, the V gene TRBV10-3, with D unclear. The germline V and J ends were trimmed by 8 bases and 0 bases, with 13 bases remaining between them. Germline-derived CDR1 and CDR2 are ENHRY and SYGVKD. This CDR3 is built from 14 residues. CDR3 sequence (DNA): TGTGCCATCGGGGAGGGAATAGCTAACTATGGCTACACCTTC. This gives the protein CAIGEGIANYGYTF.

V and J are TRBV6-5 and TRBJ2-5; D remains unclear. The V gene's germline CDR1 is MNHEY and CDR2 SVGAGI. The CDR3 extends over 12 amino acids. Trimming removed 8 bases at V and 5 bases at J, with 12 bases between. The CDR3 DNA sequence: TGTGCCAGCTCGACACGGCCGGAGACCCAGTACTTC. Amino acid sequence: CASSTRPETQYF.

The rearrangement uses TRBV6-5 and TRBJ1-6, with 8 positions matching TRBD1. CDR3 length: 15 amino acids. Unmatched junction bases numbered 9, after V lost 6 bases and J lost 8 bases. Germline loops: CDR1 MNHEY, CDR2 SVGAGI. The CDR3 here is CASRPMTGVYSPLHF. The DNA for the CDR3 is TGTGCCAGCAGGCCCATGACAGGGGTTTATTCACCCCTCCACTTT.

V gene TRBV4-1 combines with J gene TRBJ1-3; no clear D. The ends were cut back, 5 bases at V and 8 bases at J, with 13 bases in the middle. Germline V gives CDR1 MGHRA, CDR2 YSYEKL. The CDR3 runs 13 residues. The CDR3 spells CASSYRRGDTIYF. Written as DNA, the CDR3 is TGCGCCAGCAGCTATAGGAGAGGTGACACCATATATTTT.

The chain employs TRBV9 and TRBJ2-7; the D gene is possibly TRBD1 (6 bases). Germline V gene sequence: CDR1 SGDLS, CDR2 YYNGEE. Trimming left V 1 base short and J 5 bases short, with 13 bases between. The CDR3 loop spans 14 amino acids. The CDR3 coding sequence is TGTGCCAGCAGCGTAACCCATGCAGGGGACGAGCAGTACTTC. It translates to CASSVTHAGDEQYF. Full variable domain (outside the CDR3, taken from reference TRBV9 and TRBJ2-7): DSGVTQTPKHLITATGQRVTLRCSPRSGDLSVYWYQQSLDQGLQFLIQYYNGEERAKGNILERFSAQQFPDLHSELNLSSLELGDSALYFCASSVTHAGDEQYFGPGTRLTVT.

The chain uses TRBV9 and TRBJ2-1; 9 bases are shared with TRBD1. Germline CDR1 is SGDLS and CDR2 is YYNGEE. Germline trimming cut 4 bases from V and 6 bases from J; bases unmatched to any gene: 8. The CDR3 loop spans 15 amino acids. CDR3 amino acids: CASSSGQGSGNEQFF. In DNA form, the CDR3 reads TGTGCCAGCAGCTCCGGACAGGGGTCGGGCAATGAGCAGTTCTTC.

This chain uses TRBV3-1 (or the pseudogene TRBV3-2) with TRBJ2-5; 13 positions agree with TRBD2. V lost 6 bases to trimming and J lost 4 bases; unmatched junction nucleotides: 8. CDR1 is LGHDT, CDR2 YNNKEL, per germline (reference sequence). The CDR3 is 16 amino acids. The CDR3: CASRLGLAGSGETQYF. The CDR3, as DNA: TGTGCCAGCAGGCTGGGACTAGCGGGGAGTGGAGAGACCCAGTACTTC.

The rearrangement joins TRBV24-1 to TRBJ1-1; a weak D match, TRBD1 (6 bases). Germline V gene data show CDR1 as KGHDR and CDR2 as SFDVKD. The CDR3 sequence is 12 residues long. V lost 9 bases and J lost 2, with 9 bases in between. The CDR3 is CATAGANTEAFF. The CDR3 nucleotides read TGTGCCACCGCAGGGGCTAACACTGAAGCTTTCTTT.

As DNA, the CDR3 is TGTGCCCCCACCGGGGGGAGGACCTCCTACGAGCAGTACTTC. Its translation: CAPTGGRTSYEQYF. The chain links TRBV30 to TRBJ2-7, with 7 bases aligning to TRBD2. V was pared by 8 bases and J by 0 bases, with 10 bases of the junction left unmatched. This CDR3 is 14 amino acids long. Germline V gene lookup returns CDR1 GTSNPN and CDR2 SVGIG (reference sequence).

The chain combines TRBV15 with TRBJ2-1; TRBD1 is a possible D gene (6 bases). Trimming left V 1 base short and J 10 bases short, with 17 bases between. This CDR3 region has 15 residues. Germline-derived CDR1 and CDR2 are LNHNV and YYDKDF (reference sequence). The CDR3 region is CATSRVGSDSGEQFF. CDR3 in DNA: TGTGCCACCAGCAGAGTTGGCTCGGACAGCGGCGAGCAGTTCTTC.

The CDR3 nucleotides read TGTGCCACCAGCCCGGGACAGGGATATGGCTACACCTTC. This translates into CATSPGQGYGYTF. This sequence joins TRBV15 and TRBJ1-2, with TRBD1 matching 9 bases. The CDR3 is 13 residues long. Trimming at V came to 5 bases and at J to 5 bases, leaving 3 bases not matched to a gene. CDR1 is LNHNV, CDR2 YYDKDF, per germline (reference sequence).

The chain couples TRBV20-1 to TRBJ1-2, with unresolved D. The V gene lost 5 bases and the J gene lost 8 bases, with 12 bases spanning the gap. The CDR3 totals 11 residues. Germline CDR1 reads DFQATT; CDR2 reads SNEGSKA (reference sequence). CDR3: CSARALMGYTF. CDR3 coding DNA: TGCAGTGCTCGCGCACTCATGGGCTACACCTTC.

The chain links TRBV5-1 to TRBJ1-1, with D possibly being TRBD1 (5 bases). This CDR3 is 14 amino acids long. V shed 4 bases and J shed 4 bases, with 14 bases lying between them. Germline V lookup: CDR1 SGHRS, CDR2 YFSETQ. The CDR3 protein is CASSPLGARTEAFF. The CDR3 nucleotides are TGCGCCAGCAGCCCCCTTGGGGCGCGCACTGAAGCTTTCTTT. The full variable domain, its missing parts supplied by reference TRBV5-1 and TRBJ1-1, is KAGVTQTPRYLIKTRGQQVTLSCSPISGHRSVSWYQQTPGQGLQFLFEYFSETQRNKGNFPGRFSGRQFSNSRSEMNVSTLELGDSALYLCASSPLGARTEAFFGQGTRLTVV.

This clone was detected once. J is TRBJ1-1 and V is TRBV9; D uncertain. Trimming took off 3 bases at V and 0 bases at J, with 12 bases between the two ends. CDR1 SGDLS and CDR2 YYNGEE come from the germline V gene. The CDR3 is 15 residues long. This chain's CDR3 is CASSALLSVNTEAFF. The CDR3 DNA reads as TGTGCCAGCAGCGCACTCCTCTCCGTGAACACTGAAGCTTTCTTT.

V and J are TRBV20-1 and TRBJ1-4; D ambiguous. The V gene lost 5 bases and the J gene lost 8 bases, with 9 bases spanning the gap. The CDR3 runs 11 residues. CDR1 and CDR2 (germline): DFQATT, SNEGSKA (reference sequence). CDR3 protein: CSAPRGEKLFF. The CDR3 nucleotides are TGCAGTGCTCCCCGCGGGGAAAAACTGTTTTTT.

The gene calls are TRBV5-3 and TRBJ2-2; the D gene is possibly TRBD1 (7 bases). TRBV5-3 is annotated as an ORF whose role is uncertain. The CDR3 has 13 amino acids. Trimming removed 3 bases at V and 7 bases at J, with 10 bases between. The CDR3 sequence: CARSWGDSGELFF. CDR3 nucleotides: TGTGCCAGAAGCTGGGGGGACAGCGGGGAGCTGTTTTTT.

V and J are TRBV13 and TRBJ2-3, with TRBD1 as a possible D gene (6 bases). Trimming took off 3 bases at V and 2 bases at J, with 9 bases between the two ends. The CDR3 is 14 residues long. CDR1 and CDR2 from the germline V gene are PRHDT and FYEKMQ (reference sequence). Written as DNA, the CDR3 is TGTGCCAGCAGCTTCCCAGGGGACACAGATACGCAGTATTTT. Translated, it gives CASSFPGDTDTQYF.

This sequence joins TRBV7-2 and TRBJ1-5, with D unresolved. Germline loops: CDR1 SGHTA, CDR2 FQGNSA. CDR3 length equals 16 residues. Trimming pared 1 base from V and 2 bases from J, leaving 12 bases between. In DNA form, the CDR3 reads TGTGCCAGCAGCTTAGGCGGGGATCGGGGCAATCAGCCCCAGCATTTT. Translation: CASSLGGDRGNQPQHF.

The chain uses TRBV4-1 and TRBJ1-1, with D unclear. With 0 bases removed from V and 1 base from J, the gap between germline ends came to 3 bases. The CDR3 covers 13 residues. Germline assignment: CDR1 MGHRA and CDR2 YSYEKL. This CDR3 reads CASSQEQNTEAFF. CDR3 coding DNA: TGCGCCAGCAGCCAAGAACAGAACACTGAAGCTTTCTTT.

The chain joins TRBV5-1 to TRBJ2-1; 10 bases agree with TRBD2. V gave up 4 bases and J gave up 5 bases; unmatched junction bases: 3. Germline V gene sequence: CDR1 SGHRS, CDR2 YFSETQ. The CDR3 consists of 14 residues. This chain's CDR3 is CASSSGGAHNEQFF. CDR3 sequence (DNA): TGCGCCAGCAGCAGCGGGGGGGCCCACAATGAGCAGTTCTTC.

The CDR3 spells CASFASYTIYF. The DNA for the CDR3 is TGTGCCAGCTTTGCTAGTTACACCATATATTTT. The rearrangement uses TRBV6-5 and TRBJ1-3; D uncertain. Looked up from germline, CDR1 is MNHEY and CDR2 is SVGAGI. The length of the CDR3 is 11 residues. V gave up 8 bases and J gave up 8 bases, with 10 bases separating them.

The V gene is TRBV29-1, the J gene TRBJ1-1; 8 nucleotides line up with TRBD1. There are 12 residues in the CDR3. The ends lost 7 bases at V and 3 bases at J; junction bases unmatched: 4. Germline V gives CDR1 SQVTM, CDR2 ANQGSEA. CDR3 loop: CSGDRGYTEAFF. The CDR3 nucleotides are TGCAGCGGAGACAGGGGCTACACTGAAGCTTTCTTT.

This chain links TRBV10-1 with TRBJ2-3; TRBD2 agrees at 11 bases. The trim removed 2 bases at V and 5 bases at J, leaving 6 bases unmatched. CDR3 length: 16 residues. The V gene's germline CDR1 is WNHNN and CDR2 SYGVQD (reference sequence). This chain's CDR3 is CASSEGLAGGQDTQYF. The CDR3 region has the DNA TGCGCCAGCAGTGAGGGTCTAGCGGGGGGTCAAGATACGCAGTATTTT.

The CDR3: CSVDPSTDTQYF. The DNA for the CDR3 is TGCAGCGTTGATCCGAGCACAGATACGCAGTATTTT. The chain recombines TRBV29-1 with TRBJ2-3, with no clear D. The V gene's germline CDR1 is SQVTM and CDR2 ANQGSEA. Trimming took off 3 bases at V and 0 bases at J, with 4 bases between the two ends. CDR3 length: 12 amino acids.

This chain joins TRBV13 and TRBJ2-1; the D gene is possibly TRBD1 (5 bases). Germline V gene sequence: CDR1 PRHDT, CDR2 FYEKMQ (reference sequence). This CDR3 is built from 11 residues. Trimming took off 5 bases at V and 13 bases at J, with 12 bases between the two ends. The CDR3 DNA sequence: TGTGCCAGCAGCATTCAGACAGAACAGTTCTTC. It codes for CASSIQTEQFF. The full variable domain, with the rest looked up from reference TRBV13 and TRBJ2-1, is AAGVIQSPRHLIKEKRETATLKCYPIPRHDTVYWYQQGPGQDPQFLISFYEKMQSDKGSIPDRFSAQQFSDYHSELNMSSLELGDSALYFCASSIQTEQFFGPGTRLTVL.